Below, one TCR beta chain is given with its context. The entry originates in a study of blood T cell repertoires in COVID-19. As originally analysed: Reference gene primer amplification gave nucleated cell count estimates. Using immunoSEQ multiplex PCR, the repertoire was profiled, and TCRdb retains in-frame clones only, with some absent. For V, J and clone size, that table is used; D and trimming come from the DNA. Of 65,000 to 70,000 clones in the sample, 82% were seen once. The length of the CDR3 is 14 residues. V gave up 3 bases and J gave up 6 bases; unmatched junction bases: 6. CDR1 KGHSH and CDR2 LQKENI come from the germline V gene.

Sequencing was done on a sample of peripheral blood. The source is an elderly man with active COVID-19. The genes are TRBV18 and TRBJ2-3; 7 positions match TRBD1. CDR3 residues: CASSPLGGLDTQYF. DNA for the CDR3: TGTGCCAGCTCACCCCTAGGGGGCTTGGATACGCAGTATTTT.